This record concerns one TCR beta chain sequence. The sample originates from a study of T cell responses to AZD1222 COVID-19 vaccine. Trimming took 5 bases from V and 5 from J; bases not matched to a gene: 5. Germline loops: CDR1 LGHNA, CDR2 YNFKEQ. The CDR3 contains 14 residues. Profiled with immunoSEQ multiplex PCR; TCRdb holds only in-frame clones, not every one. The table shows around 160,000 clones, with about 89% occurring only once. This sequence originates from an adult who received the AZD1222 COVID-19 vaccine. This chain links TRBV4-2 with TRBJ2-1; TRBD2 matches 8 bases. The sequences come from peripheral blood, collected 28 days after the second AZD1222 dose. Written as DNA, the CDR3 is TGTGCCAGCAGCGGCGGGGGGCGAGACAATGAGCAGTTCTTC. Its protein is CASSGGGRDNEQFF.